The clone carrying this T cell receptor (beta chain) was detected only a few times. As yet, its antigen is unknown. Trimming removed 8 bases from V and 2 bases from J, with 13 bases in between. CDR1 and CDR2 (germline): MNHEY, SVGAGI. This CDR3 contains 14 residues. These data originate in a study of beta chain features in type 1 diabetes. What was sequenced were expressed TCRB transcripts, since all of the isolated RNA had been reverse transcribed. Sequencing used immunoSEQ multiplex PCR; TCRdb keeps in-frame clones, though not all of them. The sample holds fewer than 650,000 clones; around 15% are singletons and the top ten take about 0.086%. Study observations and caveats: Short templates might get an advantage during PCR, and this would be equal in patients and controls. Naive, central memory and regulatory TCRB repertoires appeared more similar among patients than healthy donors. Lower insertion and higher deletion counts appeared at VDJ junctions in type 1 diabetes patients.

Sorting based on CD45RO/CCR7/CD25/CD127/CD95/CD27 separated CD4+ naive, central memory, regulatory and stem cell-like memory cells. Sequencing used naive CD4+ T cells from blood. The J gene is TRBJ1-3, the V gene TRBV6-5; D uncertain. This receptor was taken from a young man in good health. The CDR3 DNA is TGTGCCAGCCGACGCAGCACCCCTGGAAACACCATATATTTT. Its translation: CASRRSTPGNTIYF.